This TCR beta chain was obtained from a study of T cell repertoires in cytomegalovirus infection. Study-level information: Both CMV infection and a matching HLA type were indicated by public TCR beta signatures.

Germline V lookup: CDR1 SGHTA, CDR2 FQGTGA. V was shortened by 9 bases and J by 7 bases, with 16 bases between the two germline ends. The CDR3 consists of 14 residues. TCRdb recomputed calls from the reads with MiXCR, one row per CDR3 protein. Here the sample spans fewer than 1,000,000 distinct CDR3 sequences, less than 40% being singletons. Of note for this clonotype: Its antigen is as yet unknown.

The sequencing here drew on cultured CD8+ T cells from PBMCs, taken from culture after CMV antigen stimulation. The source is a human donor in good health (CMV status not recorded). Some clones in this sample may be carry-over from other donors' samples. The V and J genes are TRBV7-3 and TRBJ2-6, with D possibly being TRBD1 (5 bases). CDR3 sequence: CASATVPGANVLTF. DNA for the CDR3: TGTGCCAGTGCGACAGTCCCAGGAGCCAACGTCCTGACTTTC. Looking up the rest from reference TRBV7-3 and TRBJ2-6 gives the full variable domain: GAGVSQTPSNKVTEKGKYVELRCDPISGHTALYWYRQSLGQGPEFLIYFQGTGAADDSGLPNDRFFAVRPEGSVSTLKIQRTERGDSAVYLCASATVPGANVLTFGAGSRLTVL.